This entry lists 25 T cell receptor beta chains sequenced from one sample in a study of T cells in Graves' hyperthyroidism and ophthalmopathy. RNA transcripts served as the template for amplifying TCR beta CDR3 regions. The primer set for the first-round RT-PCR of the TCR CDR3 was HTBI. TCRdb re-analysed the multiplex PCR reads in MiXCR, keeping a single row per CDR3 protein. The table records about 290,000 distinct CDR3 sequences, roughly 13% of them present only once. Sequencing was carried out using blood. All receptors come from a woman between 35 and 50 years old with Graves' hyperthyroidism.

This clonotype was counted a few times. The genes are TRBV28 and TRBJ2-7; tentative D call: TRBD2 (8 bases). This CDR3 region has 15 residues. Germline V gene sequence: CDR1 MDHEN, CDR2 SYDVKM. Between the trimmed V and J ends, which lost 4 bases and 5 bases, there was a span of 18 bases. The CDR3 DNA follows: TGTGCCAGCAGTTCGGGAGGGGGCACGGAACACGAGCAGTACTTC. This gives the protein CASSSGGGTEHEQYF.

In this sample, this clonotype turned up a few times. The chain is built from TRBV7-9 and TRBJ2-3; D is perhaps TRBD2 (5 bases). Trimming removed 8 bases at V and 6 bases at J, with 15 bases between. Germline V gene data show CDR1 as SEHNR and CDR2 as FQNEAQ (reference sequence). This CDR3 has 13 residues. CDR3 in DNA: TGTGCCAGCGGCTCCACCGGGATGGATACGCAGTATTTT. Translating gives CASGSTGMDTQYF.

This clonotype showed up many times. The chain employs TRBV28 and TRBJ2-5; no clear D gene. The CDR3 is made up of 14 amino acids. Trimming took off 2 bases at V and 1 base at J, with 8 bases between the two ends. Germline V gene data show CDR1 as MDHEN and CDR2 as SYDVKM. In DNA form, the CDR3 reads TGTGCCAGCAGTTTACCCCAGACCCAAGAGACCCAGTACTTC. This codes for CASSLPQTQETQYF.

This sequence joins TRBV5-6 and TRBJ2-7; 7 bases map to TRBD1. V was pared by 2 bases and J by 3 bases, with 8 bases of the junction left unmatched. The V gene's germline CDR1 is SGHDT and CDR2 YYEEEE. This CDR3 spans 15 amino acids. The CDR3 coding sequence is TGTGCCAGCAGCTTTTGGGACAGCCGATACTACGAGCAGTACTTC. This gives the protein CASSFWDSRYYEQYF.

The V and J genes are TRBV5-5 and TRBJ1-1; tentative D call: TRBD1 (5 bases). V was trimmed by 3 bases and J by 0 bases, leaving 9 bases between them. Germline lookup yields CDR1 SGHKS and CDR2 YYEKEE (reference sequence). The CDR3 is 14 residues long. The CDR3 sequence: CASSWGRMNTEAFF. CDR3 coding DNA: TGTGCCAGCAGCTGGGGCCGAATGAACACTGAAGCTTTCTTT.

The J gene is TRBJ1-2, the V gene TRBV12-3 or TRBV12-4; D gene unclear. V lost 3 bases to trimming and J lost 8 bases, with 7 bases between them. The CDR3 is 11 amino acids. CDR3 sequence: CASSFNGGYTF. The CDR3 coding sequence is TGTGCCAGCAGTTTTAATGGAGGCTACACCTTC.

In this sample, this clonotype turned up many times. The chain recombines TRBV27 with TRBJ1-5; no clear D. The CDR3 has 13 amino acids. V dropped 8 bases and J dropped 0 bases, with 8 bases sitting between them. CDR1 is MNHEY, CDR2 SMNVEV, per germline (reference sequence). CDR3 nucleotide sequence: TGTGCCAGCGGCTTCCATAGCAATCAGCCCCAGCATTTT. Amino acids: CASGFHSNQPQHF.

This clonotype has a count of ten or more. The chain couples TRBV19 to TRBJ2-7; D might be TRBD1 (6 bases). Deletions cut 2 bases from V and 0 bases from J, with 11 bases between. The V gene's germline CDR1 is LNHDA and CDR2 SQIVND (reference sequence). The CDR3 totals 15 residues. CDR3 protein: CASSIKDRPSYEQYF. CDR3 sequence (DNA): TGTGCCAGTAGTATAAAGGACAGACCCTCCTACGAGCAGTACTTC.

There are a few counts of this clonotype. A clone one base away is much larger, so this may be a read error. The chain couples TRBV20-1 to TRBJ1-4, with 8 bases lining up with TRBD1. The CDR3 loop spans 13 amino acids. Germline trimming cut 5 bases from V and 10 bases from J; bases unmatched to any gene: 9. CDR1 and CDR2 (germline): DFQATT, SNEGSKA (reference sequence). CDR3 in DNA: TGCAGTGCTCCGGACAGGGCGAACGGAAAACTGTTTTTT. Its protein is CSAPDRANGKLFF.

V and J are TRBV2 and TRBJ1-2, with TRBD1 as a possible D gene (5 bases). V lost 10 bases and J lost 8, with 17 bases in between. CDR1 SNHLY and CDR2 FYNNEI come from the germline V gene. This CDR3 region has 12 residues. Here the CDR3 reads CATRAGTGGYTF. CDR3 DNA sequence: TGTGCCACCAGGGCGGGGACGGGCGGCTACACCTTC. The variable domain in full, with the rest retrieved from reference TRBV2 and TRBJ1-2, is EPEVTQTPSHQVTQMGQEVILRCVPISNHLYFYWYRQILGQKVEFLVSFYNNEISEKSEIFDDQFSVERPDGSNFTLKIRSTKLEDSAMYFCATRAGTGGYTFGSGTRLTVV.

The V and J genes are TRBV19 and TRBJ1-1; no firm D call. The germline V and J ends were trimmed by 6 bases and 1 base, with 12 bases remaining between them. CDR1 LNHDA and CDR2 SQIVND come from the germline V gene (reference sequence). This CDR3 is 14 amino acids long. This CDR3 is CASSETRENTEAFF. The DNA for the CDR3 is TGTGCCAGTAGCGAGACCCGGGAGAACACTGAAGCTTTCTTT.

This rearrangement joins TRBV4-1 to TRBJ1-2, with D hard to call. The germline V and J ends were trimmed by 0 bases and 3 bases, with 11 bases remaining between them. Looked up from germline, CDR1 is MGHRA and CDR2 is YSYEKL. The CDR3 sequence is 15 residues long. This CDR3 reads CASSQDPGKYYGYTF. CDR3 DNA: TGCGCCAGCAGCCAAGATCCCGGGAAATACTATGGCTACACCTTC.

This clonotype was detected ten times or more. The genes are TRBV15 and TRBJ2-5, with D possibly matching TRBD2 (5 bases). The V gene's germline CDR1 is LNHNV and CDR2 YYDKDF (reference sequence). The V and J ends lost 2 bases and 4 bases respectively, with 11 bases between them. CDR3 length: 14 residues. CDR3 DNA sequence: TGTGCCACCAGCAGATCGCGGGTATCAGAGACCCAGTACTTC. Protein: CATSRSRVSETQYF. The variable domain in full, completed from reference TRBV15 and TRBJ2-5, reads DAMVIQNPRYQVTQFGKPVTLSCSQTLNHNVMYWYQQKSSQAPKLLFHYYDKDFNNEADTPDNFQSRRPNTSFCFLDIRSPGLGDTAMYLCATSRSRVSETQYFGPGTRLLVL.

This clonotype was seen repeatedly, ten times or more. The rearrangement joins TRBV7-2 to TRBJ1-3, with D possibly being TRBD1 (5 bases). CDR1 SGHTA and CDR2 FQGNSA come from the germline V gene. V was pared by 4 bases and J by 0 bases, with 13 bases between. The CDR3 has 16 residues. The CDR3 here is CASSYRDARSGNTIYF. The DNA of the CDR3 is TGTGCCAGCAGCTACCGGGACGCCCGCTCTGGAAACACCATATATTTT.

The genes are TRBV28 and TRBJ1-2, with D possibly matching TRBD1 (5 bases). V was clipped by 10 bases and J by 8 bases, with 20 bases between them. This CDR3 region has 13 residues. Germline CDR1 and CDR2: MDHEN and SYDVKM. CDR3 residues: CATYITGLRGYTF. The CDR3 DNA is TGTGCCACCTATATTACGGGACTCCGGGGCTACACCTTC.

This clonotype was recorded at least ten times. This chain connects TRBV6-6 to TRBJ1-1, with unresolved D. Trimming took 0 bases from V and 7 from J, leaving 12 bases between them. Germline V gives CDR1 MNHNY, CDR2 SVGAGI (reference sequence). The length of the CDR3 is 14 residues. The CDR3 loop is CASSYSHLRGEAFF. CDR3 DNA: TGTGCCAGCAGTTACTCCCATTTGCGGGGTGAAGCTTTCTTT.

This sequence joins TRBV7-9 and TRBJ2-1; 9 bases are a match to TRBD2. CDR3 size: 16 residues. Germline V lookup: CDR1 SEHNR, CDR2 FQNEAQ (reference sequence). The V and J ends lost 5 bases and 5 bases, in that order; junction bases with no gene match: 10. The CDR3 DNA is TGTGCCAGCAGCCCAAAAGGGCTAGCGGGACACAATGAGCAGTTCTTC. It translates to CASSPKGLAGHNEQFF.

This clonotype occurred many times. This sequence joins TRBV2 and TRBJ2-7, with D tentatively TRBD2 (5 bases). V was clipped by 9 bases and J by 0 bases, with 18 bases between them. CDR3 length equals 15 residues. Germline V lookup: CDR1 SNHLY, CDR2 FYNNEI. The CDR3 coding sequence is TGTGCCAGGGGCGGGTCGGAGAGGAGCTCCTACGAGCAGTACTTC. Amino acids: CARGGSERSSYEQYF. Full variable domain (outside the CDR3, taken from reference TRBV2 and TRBJ2-7): EPEVTQTPSHQVTQMGQEVILRCVPISNHLYFYWYRQILGQKVEFLVSFYNNEISEKSEIFDDQFSVERPDGSNFTLKIRSTKLEDSAMYFCARGGSERSSYEQYFGPGTRLTVT.

This clonotype has just a few counts. The chain couples TRBV2 to TRBJ2-1, with D possibly TRBD1 on 6 matching bases. This CDR3 spans 15 amino acids. Looked up from germline, CDR1 is SNHLY and CDR2 is FYNNEI. V dropped 6 bases and J dropped 7 bases, with 19 bases sitting between them. The CDR3 region is CASSQGRSVNNEQFF. DNA for the CDR3: TGTGCCAGCAGCCAGGGGCGGAGTGTCAATAATGAGCAGTTCTTC.

Many counts were recorded for this clonotype. The chain is built from TRBV2 and TRBJ2-1, with 11 bases that match TRBD2. The V gene's germline CDR1 is SNHLY and CDR2 FYNNEI. The CDR3 extends over 14 amino acids. V lost 9 bases, J lost 2 bases, and 3 bases stayed unmatched. As DNA, the CDR3 is TGTGCCAGTAGCGGGAGGGGGGCCTACAATGAGCAGTTCTTC. Its translation: CASSGRGAYNEQFF.

Ten or more counts support this clonotype. The chain employs TRBV7-6 and TRBJ2-7; D is ambiguous. V lost 5 bases and J 7 bases, leaving 15 bases between the germline ends. This CDR3 spans 13 amino acids. Germline CDR1 is SGHVS and CDR2 is FNYEAQ. The CDR3 sequence is CASSPAPGREQYF. In nucleotides, the CDR3 is TGTGCCAGCAGCCCCGCCCCGGGCCGGGAGCAGTACTTC.

In DNA, the CDR3 is TGTGCCAGCAGCCAAGGGACGGCAAGCAATCAGCCCCAGCATTTT. Residues: CASSQGTASNQPQHF. J is TRBJ1-5 and V is TRBV4-2; the D is unclear. V was clipped by 1 base and J by 1 base, with 8 bases between them. Per the germline V gene, CDR1 is LGHNA and CDR2 is YNFKEQ. CDR3 length: 15 amino acids.

This clonotype has only a few counts. The rearrangement links TRBV4-1 to TRBJ1-1; a possible D gene is TRBD1 (6 bases). Trimming took off 4 bases at V and 4 bases at J, with 13 bases between the two ends. The germline V gene encodes CDR1 MGHRA and CDR2 YSYEKL. The CDR3 spans 14 residues. CDR3 bases: TGCGCCAGCAGCCTATCCAGGGGACGCACTGAAGCTTTCTTT. It encodes CASSLSRGRTEAFF.

In this sample, this clonotype turned up many times. J is TRBJ1-1 and V is TRBV6-2 or TRBV6-3; D unresolved. V lost 2 bases to trimming and J lost 11 bases, with 18 bases between them. Per germline, CDR1 MNHEY and CDR2 SVGEGT. The CDR3 totals 14 residues. This CDR3 is CASSYRGQLGTAFF. In nucleotides, the CDR3 is TGTGCCAGCAGTTACCGTGGGCAATTGGGAACGGCTTTCTTT.

Ten or more counts support this clonotype. The gene calls are TRBV12-3 or TRBV12-4 and TRBJ1-2; D call uncertain. V was trimmed by 3 bases and J by 7 bases, leaving 12 bases between them. This CDR3 has 13 amino acids. As DNA, the CDR3 is TGTGCCAGCAGTTTCCCCCGTTTTCTTGGCTACACCTTC. As protein: CASSFPRFLGYTF.